Below, 29 T cell receptor beta chains from the same sample are listed, as sequenced in a study of cytomegalovirus exposure and HLA in healthy donors. Primers for the PCR totalled 60 Vbeta and 13 Jbeta. Sequencing was performed with immunoSEQ multiplex PCR; in TCRdb, only in-frame clones are kept and a portion is missing. The sample yields 110,000 to 150,000 clones, roughly 70% seen once. The specimen was PBMCs. These receptors were taken from a woman between 40 and 55 years old in good health and CMV-seronegative.

The chain uses TRBV6-5 and TRBJ1-5, with TRBD1 matching over 8 bases. V gave up 4 bases and J gave up 2 bases; unmatched junction bases: 7. CDR1 is MNHEY and CDR2 is SVGAGI in the germline V gene. CDR3 length: 16 residues. CDR3 in DNA: TGTGCCAGCAGTTCAGGACAGGGTTTGGGCAATCAGCCCCAGCATTTT. Its translation: CASSSGQGLGNQPQHF.

The chain combines TRBV2 with TRBJ2-2; D is unresolved. Per germline, CDR1 SNHLY and CDR2 FYNNEI. V lost 4 bases to trimming and J lost 3 bases, with 9 bases between them. The CDR3 has 14 residues. CDR3 sequence reads: CASSVAPDTGELFF. DNA of the CDR3: TGTGCCAGCAGTGTAGCCCCGGACACCGGGGAGCTGTTTTTT.

This chain links TRBV6-6 with TRBJ2-3; 11 bases are shared with TRBD2. In germline, CDR1 is MNHNY, CDR2 SVGAGI (reference sequence). V was clipped by 7 bases and J by 2 bases; unmatched bases: 5. CDR3 length equals 15 residues. CDR3 nucleotide sequence: TGTGCCAGCACCAGACTAGCGGGGACCACAGATACGCAGTATTTT. This encodes CASTRLAGTTDTQYF.

The chain carries TRBV6-5 and TRBJ1-2, with D possibly matching TRBD1 (5 bases). The CDR3 is 14 amino acids. Germline CDR1 MNHEY, CDR2 SVGAGI. The ends were cut back, 6 bases at V and 4 bases at J, with 15 bases in the middle. CDR3 loop: CASRVFGGSYGYTF. The CDR3 coding sequence is TGTGCCAGCAGGGTATTCGGGGGTAGCTATGGCTACACCTTC.

The chain employs TRBV5-8 and TRBJ1-2; tentatively, D is TRBD1 (6 bases). CDR3 length: 14 residues. Germline values: CDR1 SGHTS, CDR2 YDEGEE. Trimming left V 5 bases short and J 1 base short, with 12 bases between. The CDR3 DNA reads TGTGCCAGCAGAAAAGGGGGGGGTAACTATGGCTACACCTTC. The encoded protein is CASRKGGGNYGYTF.

The chain uses TRBV27 and TRBJ1-1; TRBD1 matches 7 bases. Germline trimming cut 3 bases from V and 5 bases from J; bases unmatched to any gene: 9. Germline lookup yields CDR1 MNHEY and CDR2 SMNVEV (reference sequence). The CDR3 loop spans 15 amino acids. CDR3 loop: CASSLGETTGTEAFF. The CDR3 nucleotides read TGTGCCAGCAGTTTGGGAGAGACGACAGGGACTGAAGCTTTCTTT.

This chain joins TRBV6-5 and TRBJ1-1, with TRBD1 as a possible D gene (5 bases). V lost 4 bases, J lost 4 bases, and 13 bases lay in between. The CDR3 has 14 amino acids. Germline assignment: CDR1 MNHEY and CDR2 SVGAGI. The CDR3 coding sequence is TGTGCCAGCAGTTTAGTTGAGACAGCCACTGAAGCTTTCTTT. It codes for CASSLVETATEAFF.

This chain links TRBV19 with TRBJ2-1, with 8 bases fitting TRBD1. After removal of 3 bases from V and 8 bases from J, the junction contained 12 bases not matched to a gene. CDR1 is LNHDA, CDR2 SQIVND, per germline (reference sequence). CDR3 length: 16 amino acids. Here the CDR3 reads CASSIGQGTIGYEQFF. In nucleotides, the CDR3 is TGTGCCAGTAGTATCGGACAGGGAACCATAGGGTATGAGCAGTTCTTC.

The rearrangement uses TRBV19 and TRBJ2-5, with D unresolved. With 1 base removed from V and 5 bases from J, the gap between germline ends came to 8 bases. Germline loops: CDR1 LNHDA, CDR2 SQIVND (reference sequence). The CDR3 length is 13 residues. In DNA, the CDR3 is TGTGCCAGTAGTATAGTCAACAGCGAGACCCAGTACTTC. As protein: CASSIVNSETQYF. Together with reference TRBV19 and TRBJ2-5, the CDR3 gives the full variable domain: DGGITQSPKYLFRKEGQNVTLSCEQNLNHDAMYWYRQDPGQGLRLIYYSQIVNDFQKGDIAEGYSVSREKKESFPLTVTSAQKNPTAFYLCASSIVNSETQYFGPGTRLLVL.

The V gene is TRBV11-2, the J gene TRBJ2-4, with a weak D call TRBD1 (8 bases). The ends were cut back, 4 bases at V and 6 bases at J, with 16 bases in the middle. Germline-derived CDR1 and CDR2 are SGHAT and FQNNGV. This CDR3 has 15 amino acids. This CDR3 reads CASSSYRGTINIQYF. The CDR3 DNA is TGTGCCAGCAGCTCTTACAGGGGGACTATAAACATTCAGTACTTC.

This chain joins TRBV6-1 and TRBJ2-5, with TRBD2 matching over 9 bases. From germline, CDR1 is MNHNS and CDR2 SASEGT. After removal of 0 bases from V and 5 bases from J, the junction contained 7 bases not matched to a gene. The length of the CDR3 is 16 residues. The CDR3 sequence is CASSEAGGGGRETQYF. The CDR3 nucleotides are TGTGCCAGCAGTGAAGCTGGCGGGGGGGGCCGGGAGACCCAGTACTTC.

The chain links TRBV27 to TRBJ1-1; TRBD1 is a possible D gene (5 bases). CDR3 length: 13 amino acids. V lost 5 bases and J 0 bases, leaving 7 bases between the germline ends. Per germline, CDR1 MNHEY and CDR2 SMNVEV (reference sequence). CDR3 nucleotide sequence: TGTGCCAGCAGTAGGACAATGAACACTGAAGCTTTCTTT. It translates to CASSRTMNTEAFF.

This clone was found a few times. The V and J genes are TRBV6-5 and TRBJ1-6; 7 bases map to TRBD1. The CDR3 loop spans 14 amino acids. Germline assignment: CDR1 MNHEY and CDR2 SVGAGI. Trimming at V came to 9 bases and at J to 5 bases, leaving 7 bases not matched to a gene. The CDR3: CASRRGQNNSPLHF. The DNA of the CDR3 is TGTGCCAGTCGGAGGGGACAGAATAATTCACCCCTCCACTTT.

This chain joins TRBV21-1 and TRBJ2-1; the tabulated D call, TRBD1, remains unverified against the DNA. TRBV21-1 is a listed pseudogene. This CDR3 region has 15 residues. CDR3 sequence (DNA): TGTGCCAGCAGCAAAGCGCCTTGGACAGCGCGGCAGCAGTTCTTC. Its protein is CASSKAPWTARQQFF.

The rearrangement links TRBV5-1 to TRBJ2-6, with 8 bases fitting TRBD2. CDR1 and CDR2 from the germline V gene are SGHRS and YFSETQ. Trimming at V came to 1 base and at J to 2 bases, leaving 5 bases not matched to a gene. The CDR3 totals 17 residues. The CDR3 nucleotides read TGCGCCAGCAGCTTGACCGGGAGGGGTACTGGGGCCAACGTCCTGACTTTC. Its translation: CASSLTGRGTGANVLTF.

This chain connects TRBV2 to TRBJ1-3; a weak D match, TRBD1 (6 bases). Per germline, CDR1 SNHLY and CDR2 FYNNEI. The V end lost 10 bases, the J end lost 0 bases, and 13 bases lay between the germline ends. The CDR3 runs 14 residues. CDR3 in amino acids: CAKRTASSGNTIYF. CDR3 DNA: TGTGCCAAAAGGACAGCCTCCTCTGGAAACACCATATATTTT.

This sequence joins TRBV7-9 and TRBJ2-7; 11 bases are a match to TRBD2. There are 15 residues in the CDR3. J gave up 4 bases and V 3 bases, and 5 bases lay outside the gene matches. From germline, CDR1 is SEHNR and CDR2 FQNEAQ (reference sequence). The CDR3 is CASSFDLAGGYEQYF. The CDR3 region has the DNA TGTGCCAGCAGCTTCGATCTAGCGGGGGGTTACGAGCAGTACTTC. The whole variable domain, remainder taken from reference TRBV7-9 and TRBJ2-7, is DTGVSQNPRHKITKRGQNVTFRCDPISEHNRLYWYRQTLGQGPEFLTYFQNEAQLEKSRLLSDRFSAERPKGSFSTLEIQRTEQGDSAMYLCASSFDLAGGYEQYFGPGTRLTVT.

The J gene is TRBJ1-3, the V gene TRBV9, with D perhaps matching TRBD1 (5 bases). V was clipped by 4 bases and J by 0 bases, with 11 bases between them. There are 15 residues in the CDR3. Germline V lookup: CDR1 SGDLS, CDR2 YYNGEE. The CDR3 DNA is TGTGCCAGCAGCCCTCGGGACTTCTCTGGAAACACCATATATTTT. Its protein is CASSPRDFSGNTIYF.

A note on this clone: At one end the junction does not follow the germline gene, possibly because of a read error. The chain joins TRBV7-9 to TRBJ2-3; TRBD1 matches at 7 bases. The CDR3 has 14 residues. The germline gives CDR1 SEHNR, CDR2 FQNEAQ (reference sequence). The CDR3 coding sequence is TGTTCCAGCAGCTTTAGACAGGGTCAAGATACGCAGTATTTT. It codes for CSSSFRQGQDTQYF.

In DNA, the CDR3 is TGTGCCAGTAGTGGGTCGCTAGCCGCCTCCTACGAGCAGTACTTC. Translating it yields CASSGSLAASYEQYF. The chain uses TRBV19 and TRBJ2-7; a weak D match, TRBD2 (5 bases). Looked up from germline, CDR1 is LNHDA and CDR2 is SQIVND (reference sequence). The length of the CDR3 is 15 residues. Deletions cut 5 bases from V and 0 bases from J, with 14 bases between.

This chain uses TRBV11-3 with TRBJ2-2, with 7 bases identical to TRBD2. This CDR3 spans 18 amino acids. Germline V gene lookup returns CDR1 SGHNT and CDR2 YENEEA. After removal of 0 bases from V and 2 bases from J, the junction contained 9 bases not matched to a gene. The CDR3 loop reads CASSLDQGGTFNTGELFF. The CDR3 DNA follows: TGTGCCAGCAGCTTAGATCAGGGAGGGACGTTTAACACCGGGGAGCTGTTTTTT.

This clone has a handful of counts. The chain carries TRBV18 and TRBJ1-1; D not certain. Germline V gene data show CDR1 as KGHSH and CDR2 as LQKENI. V was pared by 6 bases and J by 4 bases, with 15 bases between. This CDR3 has 14 amino acids. In DNA form, the CDR3 reads TGTGCCAGCTCGGTTGGGGAGGATAGCACTGAAGCTTTCTTT. It specifies CASSVGEDSTEAFF.

The chain joins TRBV10-3 to TRBJ2-3, with TRBD2 as a possible D gene (6 bases). The length of the CDR3 is 14 residues. V was cut by 3 bases and J by 5 bases, with 12 bases left in between. Germline CDR1 ENHRY, CDR2 SYGVKD. CDR3 nucleotides: TGTGCCATCAGTGAACGGGAGATTGGAGATACGCAGTATTTT. It translates to CAISEREIGDTQYF.

This clone was counted a few times. The chain has TRBV4-1 and TRBJ2-1, with 10 bases fitting TRBD2. This CDR3 region has 15 residues. Germline V gives CDR1 MGHRA, CDR2 YSYEKL. J gave up 7 bases and V 6 bases, and 9 bases lay outside the gene matches. The CDR3 sequence is CASSDGLAERNEQFF. CDR3 DNA sequence: TGCGCCAGCAGTGACGGACTAGCGGAACGGAATGAGCAGTTCTTC.

The table lists this clone with a count of one. This chain connects TRBV19 to TRBJ1-2; TRBD1 is a possible D gene (5 bases). V lost 4 bases and J 8 bases, leaving 11 bases between the germline ends. The CDR3 spans 12 residues. The germline V gene encodes CDR1 LNHDA and CDR2 SQIVND (reference sequence). DNA for the CDR3: TGTGCCAGTAGTACGCCGGGGGTCGGCTACACCTTC. Translated, it gives CASSTPGVGYTF.

CDR3 in amino acids: CASSPRRADTQYF. The CDR3 DNA is TGTGCCAGCAGCCCGCGGAGGGCGGATACGCAGTATTTT. The chain combines TRBV7-2 with TRBJ2-3; tentatively, D is TRBD2 (6 bases). The CDR3 is 13 residues long. The germline gives CDR1 SGHTA, CDR2 FQGNSA. V lost 5 bases to trimming and J lost 6 bases, with 12 bases between them. Using reference TRBV7-2 and TRBJ2-3 for the parts outside the CDR3, the full variable domain is GAGVSQSPSNKVTEKGKDVELRCDPISGHTALYWYRQSLGQGLEFLIYFQGNSAPDKSGLPSDRFSAERTGGSVSTLTIQRTQQEDSAVYLCASSPRRADTQYFGPGTRLTVL.

V usage is TRBV14 and J usage is TRBJ1-1; 11 positions match TRBD1. Germline V gene data show CDR1 as SGHDN and CDR2 as FVKESK. V was clipped by 4 bases and J by 2 bases; unmatched bases: 0. CDR3 length equals 14 residues. CDR3 in amino acids: CASSRTGGNTEAFF. The CDR3 DNA is TGTGCCAGCAGCCGGACAGGGGGCAACACTGAAGCTTTCTTT. Supplemented by reference TRBV14 and TRBJ1-1, the full variable domain reads EAGVTQFPSHSVIEKGQTVTLRCDPISGHDNLYWYRRVMGKEIKFLLHFVKESKQDESGMPNNRFLAERTGGTYSTLKVQPAELEDSGVYFCASSRTGGNTEAFFGQGTRLTVV.

This clone has just a few counts. The genes are TRBV5-6 and TRBJ1-1; possibly TRBD1 for D (5 bases). From germline, CDR1 is SGHDT and CDR2 YYEEEE. V lost 4 bases, J lost 6 bases, and 16 bases lay in between. CDR3 length: 14 residues. The CDR3 loop reads CASSTRWGGAEAFF. The CDR3 DNA follows: TGTGCCAGCAGCACCCGGTGGGGGGGTGCTGAAGCTTTCTTT.

The chain employs TRBV18 and TRBJ2-1; unclear D gene. Trimming took 3 bases from V and 4 from J, leaving 16 bases between them. The V gene's germline CDR1 is KGHSH and CDR2 LQKENI. This CDR3 has 16 residues. The CDR3 sequence: CASSPSAVNGYNEQFF. The CDR3 nucleotides are TGTGCCAGCTCACCTTCCGCGGTCAATGGGTACAATGAGCAGTTCTTC.